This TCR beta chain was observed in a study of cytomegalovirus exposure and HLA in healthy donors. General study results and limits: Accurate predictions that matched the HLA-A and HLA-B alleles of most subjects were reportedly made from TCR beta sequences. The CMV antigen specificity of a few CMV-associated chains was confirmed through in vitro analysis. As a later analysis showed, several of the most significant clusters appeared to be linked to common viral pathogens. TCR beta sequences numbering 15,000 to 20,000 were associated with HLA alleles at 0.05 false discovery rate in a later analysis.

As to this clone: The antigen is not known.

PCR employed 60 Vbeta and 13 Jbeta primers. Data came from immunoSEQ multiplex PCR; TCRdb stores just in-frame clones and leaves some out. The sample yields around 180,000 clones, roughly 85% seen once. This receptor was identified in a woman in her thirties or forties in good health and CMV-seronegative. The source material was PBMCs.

CDR3: CASSYPTGDGYTF. CDR3 bases: TGTGCCAGCAGCTACCCGACAGGGGATGGCTACACCTTC. The rearrangement uses TRBV6-5 and TRBJ1-2; TRBD1 aligns across 8 bases. CDR1 and CDR2 (germline): MNHEY, SVGAGI. The CDR3 totals 13 residues. The J segment lost 6 bases and the V segment lost 6 bases, leaving 6 bases of the junction unmatched.